This T cell receptor (beta chain) was obtained from a study of control samples from healthy donors and cancer patients. Libraries were prepared by immunoSEQ multiplex PCR; TCRdb keeps only in-frame clonotypes and omits some of them. The sample shows approximately 170,000 clones, more than 85% of them seen only once. CDR1 and CDR2 from the germline V gene are SGHNT and YENEEA. This CDR3 has 13 amino acids. With 5 bases clipped from V and 7 bases from J, the junction kept 6 bases outside the gene matches. This chain uses TRBV11-3 with TRBJ2-3, with 7 bases matching TRBD1. This receptor was taken from a woman aged 30 to 39 in good health. The sample consisted of blood. CDR3: CASSPDRVNTQYF. CDR3 coding DNA: TGTGCCAGCAGCCCAGACAGGGTGAATACGCAGTATTTT.